The clone carrying this TCR beta chain was observed many times. When samples were unsorted, tens of millions of PBMCs were used for genomic DNA. The data are from a study of shared clonotypes between healthy human individuals. For unsorted PBMC, 300 ng DNA per replicate equaled about 30,000 T cell genomes. Ten immunoSEQ deep assay plates served to sequence unsorted PBMC DNA. This table comes from immunoSEQ multiplex PCR, and its TCRdb copy is limited to in-frame clones, with some not included. This sample yields roughly 490,000 clones, of which approximately 79% are seen a single time; less than 15% belongs to the top ten. The CDR3 extends over 13 amino acids. The germline V gene has CDR1 MDHEN and CDR2 SYDVKM. Trimming took off 8 bases at V and 2 bases at J, with 13 bases between the two ends.

The chain is built from TRBV28 and TRBJ2-7; the D call may be TRBD1 or TRBD2 (5 bases each). This TCR was recovered from a woman in her forties in good health. Some clones in this sample may be carry-over from other donors' samples. Sequencing used PBMCs. The CDR3 DNA follows: TGTGCCAGCGGTACGGGACCGACCTACGAGCAGTACTTC. This gives the protein CASGTGPTYEQYF. The full variable domain, its missing parts supplied by reference TRBV28 and TRBJ2-7, is DVKVTQSSRYLVKRTGEKVFLECVQDMDHENMFWYRQDPGLGLRLIYFSYDVKMKEKGDIPEGYSVSREKKERFSLILESASTNQTSMYLCASGTGPTYEQYFGPGTRLTVT.